The T cell receptor beta chain under discussion was sequenced for a study of blood T cell repertoires in COVID-19. Per the study methods: The authors estimated nucleated cell counts from reference gene primer amplification. The repertoire was sequenced with immunoSEQ multiplex PCR; TCRdb's copy has only in-frame clones and lacks some. That table gives V, J and clone size, and the DNA gave D and trimming. The sample shows roughly 230,000 clones, roughly 80% of them seen only once. Sequencing was done on a sample of peripheral blood. The receptor's source is a woman of 80 years or more with COVID-19, enrolled during active disease.

Here the CDR3 DNA reads TGTGCCAGCAGTTGGGGGCCAGGGATCAACACTGAAGCTTTCTTT. Translated: CASSWGPGINTEAFF. This chain joins TRBV27 and TRBJ1-1, with D possibly TRBD1 on 6 matching bases. V was trimmed by 4 bases and J by 2 bases, leaving 14 bases between them. CDR3 length equals 15 residues. Per the germline V gene, CDR1 is MNHEY and CDR2 is SMNVEV (reference sequence).